The rows below give T cell receptor beta chains drawn from one sample of a study of T-cell memory formation after mild COVID-19. TCRdb reprocessed the 5' RACE reads via MiXCR and lists one record per CDR3 protein. The data show roughly 600,000 distinct CDR3 sequences, roughly 18% seen once. Material: PBMCs or a T cell subset sorted from them (not recorded which). Receptor source: an adult woman who had mild COVID-19 (a few samples of this study predate the infection). Cell type and time point are not known. Both conserved end residues are part of each CDR3.

cdr3_length j_call v_call cdr3_aa
11 TRBJ1-1 TRBV29-1 CSGQVNTEAFF
17 TRBJ2-6 TRBV6-5 CASSYDRSVIGANVLTF
15 TRBJ1-2 TRBV28 CASIPDQTGLGGYTF
14 TRBJ2-1 TRBV7-9 CASSFDFPGGEQFF
13 TRBJ2-3 TRBV4-3 CASSQDNTDTQYF
13 TRBJ1-1 TRBV5-1 CASGRQGNTEAFF
15 TRBJ1-1 TRBV5-1 CASSETGFSNTEAFF
15 TRBJ1-2 TRBV7-9 CASSQAGTGLNGYTF
15 TRBJ2-2 TRBV20-1 CSARDPRLDTGELFF
14 TRBJ1-2 TRBV5-1 CASSSGRGNYGYTF
17 TRBJ2-1 TRBV24-1 CATSDPARGLAGNEQFF
17 TRBJ2-3 TRBV6-6 CASSYSGQGAPADTQYF
14 TRBJ2-3 TRBV30 CAWSWTGTTDTQYF
19 TRBJ2-3 TRBV7-2 CASSSNLLAGGMGSDTQYF
13 TRBJ2-1 TRBV11-2 CASSFHRGNEQFF
10 TRBJ1-1 TRBV12-3/TRBV12-4 CASTGTEAFF
11 TRBJ2-3 TRBV7-9 CASSLEYAQYF
14 TRBJ2-6 TRBV5-1 CASSSRAGANVLTF
15 TRBJ1-1 TRBV7-9 CASSARTGGNTEAFF
16 TRBJ2-7 TRBV5-1 CASSSQLAGASYEQYF
13 TRBJ2-7 TRBV7-9 CASSSWMGPEQYF
13 TRBJ2-7 TRBV7-2 CASSLAAIYEQYF
14 TRBJ1-4 TRBV11-2 CASSSWDASEKLFF
18 TRBJ2-3 TRBV12-3/TRBV12-4 CASSDQALAGGSTDTQYF
13 TRBJ2-7 TRBV27 CASRRLAGYEQYF
13 TRBJ2-4 TRBV5-4 CASSLAGGNIQYF
18 TRBJ2-3 TRBV21-1 CASSSIAPSGALTDTQYF
14 TRBJ1-2 TRBV7-9 CASSPPTYPGGYTF
15 TRBJ1-5 TRBV20-1 CSARGGGNSNQPQHF
15 TRBJ1-2 TRBV5-1 CASSLDSGETYGYTF
20 TRBJ1-4 TRBV6-1 CASSERSQGQGRSTNEKLFF
14 TRBJ1-2 TRBV12-3/TRBV12-4 CASSLPGQVYGYTF
13 TRBJ2-5 TRBV27 CASSFSRSETQYF
14 TRBJ1-5 TRBV24-1 CATSDDRGHQPQHF
15 TRBJ2-7 TRBV20-1 CSASRAGLAEVEQYF
14 TRBJ1-1 TRBV11-2 CASSLEAGIGEAFF
14 TRBJ2-2 TRBV4-1 CASSRTGGTGELFF
12 TRBJ2-3 TRBV12-3/TRBV12-4 CASSLGAGPQYF
14 TRBJ2-7 TRBV6-5 CASSYSMDPYEQYF
14 TRBJ2-5 TRBV29-1 CSVLKLAGSETQYF
15 TRBJ2-1 TRBV9 CASSVGTASYNEQFF
15 TRBJ1-1 TRBV14 CASSQWGYSNTEAFF
15 TRBJ2-2 TRBV3-1 CASSQGNIGTGELFF
17 TRBJ1-1 TRBV15 CATSSYQGLVGGTEAFF
13 TRBJ2-7 TRBV2 CAGLGTGRYEQYF
16 TRBJ1-5 TRBV7-7 CASSLVRRRPNQPQHF
16 TRBJ2-5 TRBV7-2 CASSPRFGPRKETQYF
13 TRBJ2-5 TRBV29-1 CSVNTGAQETQYF
16 TRBJ1-3 TRBV20-1 CSAQTRQGIPGNTIYF
16 TRBJ2-3 TRBV12-3/TRBV12-4 CASSLGSGQSTDTQYF